This T cell receptor beta chain was obtained from a study of blood T cells in healthy people across ages. About this clonotype itself: Antigen unknown.

A J-beta primer mix and a sample-barcoded 5' primer were used in a second PCR of roughly 7 to 12 cycles. Every cDNA was tagged by a template-switch adaptor with 12 random nucleotides. TCRdb reanalysed the 5' RACE reads using MiXCR and keeps one entry per CDR3 protein. The sample lists around 2 million distinct CDR3 sequences, 39% occurring once. Those donating, healthy Caucasian individuals from Russia, were aged 6 to 90. Points from the study as a whole: Naive CD4+ cells and diversity were both higher in long-lived donors than in aged donors.

The germline V gene encodes CDR1 SNHLY and CDR2 FYNNEI. The CDR3 has 13 residues. J lost 7 bases, V lost 5 bases, and 7 bases had no gene match. The chain carries TRBV2 and TRBJ2-5; 7 positions match TRBD2. This sequence originates from a human donor in good health. The sequenced sample was blood. The CDR3 region is CASSSAGVATQYF. CDR3 bases: TGTGCCAGCAGTAGTGCGGGGGTTGCGACCCAGTACTTC.